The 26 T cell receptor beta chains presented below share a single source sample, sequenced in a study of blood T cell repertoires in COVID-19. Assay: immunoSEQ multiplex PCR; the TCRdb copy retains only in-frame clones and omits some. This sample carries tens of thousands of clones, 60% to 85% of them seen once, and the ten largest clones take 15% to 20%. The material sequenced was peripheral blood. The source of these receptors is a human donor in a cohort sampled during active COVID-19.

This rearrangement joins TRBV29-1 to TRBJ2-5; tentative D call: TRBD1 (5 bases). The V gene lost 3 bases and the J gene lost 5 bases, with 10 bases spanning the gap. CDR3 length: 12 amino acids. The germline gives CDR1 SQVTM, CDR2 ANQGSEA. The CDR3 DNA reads TGCAGCGTTGATGGGGCATCGGAGACCCAGTACTTC. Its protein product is CSVDGASETQYF.

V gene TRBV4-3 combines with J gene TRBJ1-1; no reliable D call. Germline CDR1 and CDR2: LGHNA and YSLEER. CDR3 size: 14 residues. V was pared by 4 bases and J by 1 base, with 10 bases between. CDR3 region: CASSLQRWNTEAFF. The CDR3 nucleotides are TGCGCCAGCAGCCTTCAGAGGTGGAACACTGAAGCTTTCTTT.

CDR3 protein: CASSITGGEQYF. CDR3 DNA: TGCGCCAGCAGCATTACAGGGGGCGAGCAGTACTTC. This chain joins TRBV5-1 and TRBJ2-7; 8 nucleotides line up with TRBD1. V was clipped by 4 bases and J by 6 bases; unmatched bases: 3. The CDR3 has 12 amino acids. Germline CDR1 is SGHRS and CDR2 is YFSETQ. The full variable domain, rest sourced from reference TRBV5-1 and TRBJ2-7, is KAGVTQTPRYLIKTRGQQVTLSCSPISGHRSVSWYQQTPGQGLQFLFEYFSETQRNKGNFPGRFSGRQFSNSRSEMNVSTLELGDSALYLCASSITGGEQYFGPGTRLTVT.

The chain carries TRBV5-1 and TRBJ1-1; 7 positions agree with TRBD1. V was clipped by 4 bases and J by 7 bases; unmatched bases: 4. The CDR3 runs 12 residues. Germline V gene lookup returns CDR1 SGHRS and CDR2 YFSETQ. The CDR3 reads CASSAGTVEAFF. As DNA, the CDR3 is TGCGCCAGCAGCGCTGGGACAGTTGAAGCTTTCTTT. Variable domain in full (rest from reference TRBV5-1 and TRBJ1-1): KAGVTQTPRYLIKTRGQQVTLSCSPISGHRSVSWYQQTPGQGLQFLFEYFSETQRNKGNFPGRFSGRQFSNSRSEMNVSTLELGDSALYLCASSAGTVEAFFGQGTRLTVV.

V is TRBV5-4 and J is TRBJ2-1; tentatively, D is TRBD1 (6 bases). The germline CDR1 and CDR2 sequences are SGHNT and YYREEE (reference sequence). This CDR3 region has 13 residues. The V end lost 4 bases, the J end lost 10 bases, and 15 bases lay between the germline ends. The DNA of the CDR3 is TGTGCCAGCAGCCTGACAGGCGCTAGAGAGCAGTTCTTC. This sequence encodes CASSLTGAREQFF.

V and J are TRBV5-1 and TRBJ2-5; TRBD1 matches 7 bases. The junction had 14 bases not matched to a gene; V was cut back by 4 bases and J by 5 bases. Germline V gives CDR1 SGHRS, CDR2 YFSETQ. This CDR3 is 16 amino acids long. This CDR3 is CASSQDPQGLGETQYF. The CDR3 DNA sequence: TGCGCCAGCAGCCAAGACCCACAGGGGTTAGGGGAGACCCAGTACTTC.

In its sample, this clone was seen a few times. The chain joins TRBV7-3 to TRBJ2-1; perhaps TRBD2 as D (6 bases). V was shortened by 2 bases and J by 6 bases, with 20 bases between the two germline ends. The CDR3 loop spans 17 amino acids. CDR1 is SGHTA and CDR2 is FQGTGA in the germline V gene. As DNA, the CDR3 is TGTGCCAGCAGCTTAGGGGACTGGAAGAAGGGCGGCAATGAGCAGTTCTTC. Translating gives CASSLGDWKKGGNEQFF. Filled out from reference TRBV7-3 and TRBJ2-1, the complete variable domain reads GAGVSQTPSNKVTEKGKYVELRCDPISGHTALYWYRQSLGQGPEFLIYFQGTGAADDSGLPNDRFFAVRPEGSVSTLKIQRTERGDSAVYLCASSLGDWKKGGNEQFFGPGTRLTVL.

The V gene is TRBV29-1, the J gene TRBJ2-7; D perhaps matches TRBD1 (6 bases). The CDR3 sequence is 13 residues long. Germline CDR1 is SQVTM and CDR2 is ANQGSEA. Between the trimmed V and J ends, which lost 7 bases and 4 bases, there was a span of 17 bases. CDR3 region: CSAKGVVGYEQYF. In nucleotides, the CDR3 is TGCAGCGCCAAGGGGGTCGTAGGGTACGAGCAGTACTTC.

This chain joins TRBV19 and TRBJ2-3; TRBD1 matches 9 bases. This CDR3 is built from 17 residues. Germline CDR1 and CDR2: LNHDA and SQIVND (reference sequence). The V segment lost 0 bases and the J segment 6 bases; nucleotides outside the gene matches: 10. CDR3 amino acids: CASSIDHQDRGWDTQYF. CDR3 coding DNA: TGTGCCAGTAGTATAGATCACCAGGACAGGGGATGGGATACGCAGTATTTT.

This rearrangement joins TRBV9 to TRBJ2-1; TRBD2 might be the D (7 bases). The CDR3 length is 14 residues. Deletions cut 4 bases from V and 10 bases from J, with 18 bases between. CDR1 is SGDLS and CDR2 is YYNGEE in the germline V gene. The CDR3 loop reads CASSSWGEGTEQFF. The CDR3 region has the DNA TGTGCCAGCAGCTCCTGGGGGGAGGGGACAGAGCAGTTCTTC.

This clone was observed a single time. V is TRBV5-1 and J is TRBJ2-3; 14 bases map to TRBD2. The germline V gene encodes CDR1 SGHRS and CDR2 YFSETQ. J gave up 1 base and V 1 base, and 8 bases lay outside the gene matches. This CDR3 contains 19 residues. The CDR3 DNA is TGCGCCAGCAGCTTGAGGGGGACTAGCGGGAGAGGGGGCACAGATACGCAGTATTTT. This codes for CASSLRGTSGRGGTDTQYF. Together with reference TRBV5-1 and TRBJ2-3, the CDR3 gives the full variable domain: KAGVTQTPRYLIKTRGQQVTLSCSPISGHRSVSWYQQTPGQGLQFLFEYFSETQRNKGNFPGRFSGRQFSNSRSEMNVSTLELGDSALYLCASSLRGTSGRGGTDTQYFGPGTRLTVL.

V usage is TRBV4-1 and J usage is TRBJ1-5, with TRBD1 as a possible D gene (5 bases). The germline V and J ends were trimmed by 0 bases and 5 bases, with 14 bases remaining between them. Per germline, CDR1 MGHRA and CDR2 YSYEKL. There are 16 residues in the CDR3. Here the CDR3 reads CASSQEGSGFDQPQHF. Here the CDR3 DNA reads TGCGCCAGCAGCCAAGAGGGGTCAGGGTTCGATCAGCCCCAGCATTTT.

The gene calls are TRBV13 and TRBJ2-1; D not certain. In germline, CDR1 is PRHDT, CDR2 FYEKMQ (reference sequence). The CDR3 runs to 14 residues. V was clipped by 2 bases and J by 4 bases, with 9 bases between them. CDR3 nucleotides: TGTGCCAGCAGCTTACTGTCGTATTACAATGAGCAGTTCTTC. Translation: CASSLLSYYNEQFF.

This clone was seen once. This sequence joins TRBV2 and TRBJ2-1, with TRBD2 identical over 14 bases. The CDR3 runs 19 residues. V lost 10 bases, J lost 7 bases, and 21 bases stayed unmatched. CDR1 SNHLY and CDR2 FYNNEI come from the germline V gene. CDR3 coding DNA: TGTGCCACCTCACTACACGGGACTAGCGGGAGAATGGGACGGAATGAGCAGTTCTTC. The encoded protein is CATSLHGTSGRMGRNEQFF.

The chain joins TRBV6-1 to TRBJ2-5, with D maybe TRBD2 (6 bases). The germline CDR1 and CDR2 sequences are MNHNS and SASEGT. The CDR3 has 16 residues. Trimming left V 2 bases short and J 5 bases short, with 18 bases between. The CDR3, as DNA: TGTGCCAGCAGTGAACGAGGGGAGGAGGGATCCGAGACCCAGTACTTC. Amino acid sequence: CASSERGEEGSETQYF.

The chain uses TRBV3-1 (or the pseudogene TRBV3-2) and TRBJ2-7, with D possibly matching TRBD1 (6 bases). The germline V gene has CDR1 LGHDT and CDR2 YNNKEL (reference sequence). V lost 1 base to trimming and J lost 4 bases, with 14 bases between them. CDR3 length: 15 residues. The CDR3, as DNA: TGTGCCAGCAGCCAAGGGACAGCCGAGGGTTACGAGCAGTACTTC. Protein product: CASSQGTAEGYEQYF.

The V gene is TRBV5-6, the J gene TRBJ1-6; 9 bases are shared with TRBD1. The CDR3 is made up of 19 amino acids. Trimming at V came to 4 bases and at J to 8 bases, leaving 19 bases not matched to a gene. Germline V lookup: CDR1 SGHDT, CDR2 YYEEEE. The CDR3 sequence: CASSIVESRQGVKDSPLHF. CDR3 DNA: TGTGCCAGCAGCATCGTCGAAAGTCGACAGGGGGTTAAGGATTCACCCCTCCACTTT.

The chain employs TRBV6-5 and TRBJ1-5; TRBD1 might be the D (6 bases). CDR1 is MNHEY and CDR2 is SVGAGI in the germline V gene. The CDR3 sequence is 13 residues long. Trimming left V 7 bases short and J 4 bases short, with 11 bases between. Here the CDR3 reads CASTHTGNQPQHF. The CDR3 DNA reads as TGTGCCAGCACCCACACAGGGAATCAGCCCCAGCATTTT.

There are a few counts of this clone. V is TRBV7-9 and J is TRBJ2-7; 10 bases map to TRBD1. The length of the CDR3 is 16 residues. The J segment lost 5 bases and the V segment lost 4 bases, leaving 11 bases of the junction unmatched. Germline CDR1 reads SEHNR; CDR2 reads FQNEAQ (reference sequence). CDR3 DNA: TGTGCCAGCAGCTACAAACCGGGACAGGGGTGGCACGAGCAGTACTTC. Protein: CASSYKPGQGWHEQYF.

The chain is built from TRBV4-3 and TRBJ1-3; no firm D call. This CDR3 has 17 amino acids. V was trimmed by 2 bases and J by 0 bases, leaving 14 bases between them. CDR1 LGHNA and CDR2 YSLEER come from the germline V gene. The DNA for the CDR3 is TGCGCCAGCAGCCAAACAAATCCTGCCGTCTCTGGAAACACCATATATTTT. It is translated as CASSQTNPAVSGNTIYF.

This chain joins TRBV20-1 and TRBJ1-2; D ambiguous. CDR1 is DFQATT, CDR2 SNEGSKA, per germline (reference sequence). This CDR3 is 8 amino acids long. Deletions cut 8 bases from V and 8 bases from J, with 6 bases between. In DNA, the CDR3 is TGCAGTAGGGAGGGCTACACCTTC. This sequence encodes CSREGYTF.

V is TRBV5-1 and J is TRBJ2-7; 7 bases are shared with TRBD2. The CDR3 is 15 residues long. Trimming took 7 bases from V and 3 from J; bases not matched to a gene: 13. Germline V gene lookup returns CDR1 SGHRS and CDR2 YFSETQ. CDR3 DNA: TGCGCCAGCGGTTCCTCTCGGGACTACAACTACGAGCAGTACGTC. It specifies CASGSSRDYNYEQYV.

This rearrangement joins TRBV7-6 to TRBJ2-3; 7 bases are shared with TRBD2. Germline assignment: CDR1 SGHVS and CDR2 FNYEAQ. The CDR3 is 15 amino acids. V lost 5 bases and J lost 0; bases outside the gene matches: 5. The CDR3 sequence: CASSHLAVSTDTQYF. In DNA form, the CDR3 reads TGTGCCAGCAGCCACCTAGCGGTTAGCACAGATACGCAGTATTTT.

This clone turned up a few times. CDR3 sequence reads: CASSFNVDLNTEAFF. DNA of the CDR3: TGTGCCAGCAGTTTTAATGTAGATTTGAACACTGAAGCTTTCTTT. This chain uses TRBV27 with TRBJ1-1; no reliable D call. CDR1 and CDR2 (germline): MNHEY, SMNVEV (reference sequence). This CDR3 contains 15 residues. Trimming removed 3 bases at V and 0 bases at J, with 11 bases between.

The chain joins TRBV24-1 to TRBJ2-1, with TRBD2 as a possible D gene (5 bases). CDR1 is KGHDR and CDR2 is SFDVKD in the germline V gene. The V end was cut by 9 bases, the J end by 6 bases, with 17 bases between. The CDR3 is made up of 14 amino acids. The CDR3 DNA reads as TGTGCCACCCGGAGACGTTCAGGAGGCAATGAGCAGTTCTTC. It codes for CATRRRSGGNEQFF.

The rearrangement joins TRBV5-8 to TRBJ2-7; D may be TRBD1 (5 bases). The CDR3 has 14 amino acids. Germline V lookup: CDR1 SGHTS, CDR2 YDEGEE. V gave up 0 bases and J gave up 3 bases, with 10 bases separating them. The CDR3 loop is CASSLAGLYYEQYV. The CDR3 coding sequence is TGTGCCAGCAGCTTGGCAGGGTTATACTACGAGCAGTACGTC.